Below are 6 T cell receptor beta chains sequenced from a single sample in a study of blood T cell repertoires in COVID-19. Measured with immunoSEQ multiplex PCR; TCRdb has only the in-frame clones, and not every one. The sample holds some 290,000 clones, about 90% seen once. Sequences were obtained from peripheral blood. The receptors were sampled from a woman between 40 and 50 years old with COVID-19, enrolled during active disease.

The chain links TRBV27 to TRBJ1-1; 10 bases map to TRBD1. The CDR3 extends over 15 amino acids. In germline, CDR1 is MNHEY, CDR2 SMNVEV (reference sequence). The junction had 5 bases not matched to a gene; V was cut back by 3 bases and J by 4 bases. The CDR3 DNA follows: TGTGCCAGCAGTTTGCCGGGACAGGGGATCACTGAAGCTTTCTTT. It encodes CASSLPGQGITEAFF.

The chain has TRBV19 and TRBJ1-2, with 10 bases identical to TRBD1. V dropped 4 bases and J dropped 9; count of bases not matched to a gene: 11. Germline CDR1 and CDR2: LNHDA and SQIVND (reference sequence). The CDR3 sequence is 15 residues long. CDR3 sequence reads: CASSNAGGQGSRYTF. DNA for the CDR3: TGTGCCAGTAGTAACGCTGGGGGACAGGGGTCGCGCTACACCTTC. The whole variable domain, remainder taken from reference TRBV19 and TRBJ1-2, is DGGITQSPKYLFRKEGQNVTLSCEQNLNHDAMYWYRQDPGQGLRLIYYSQIVNDFQKGDIAEGYSVSREKKESFPLTVTSAQKNPTAFYLCASSNAGGQGSRYTFGSGTRLTVV.

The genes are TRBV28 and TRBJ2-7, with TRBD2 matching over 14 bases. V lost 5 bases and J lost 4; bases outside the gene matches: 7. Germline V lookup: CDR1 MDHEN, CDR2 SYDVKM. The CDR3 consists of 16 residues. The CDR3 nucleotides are TGTGCCAGCAGTACCGCGGGACTAGCGGGAGCTTACGAGCAGTACTTC. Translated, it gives CASSTAGLAGAYEQYF.

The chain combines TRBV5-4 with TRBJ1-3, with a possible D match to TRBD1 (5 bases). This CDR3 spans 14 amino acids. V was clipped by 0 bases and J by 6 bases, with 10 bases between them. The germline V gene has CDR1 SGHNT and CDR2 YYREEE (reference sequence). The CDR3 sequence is CASSLDQGANTIYF. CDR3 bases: TGTGCCAGCAGCTTGGACCAAGGGGCAAACACCATATATTTT.

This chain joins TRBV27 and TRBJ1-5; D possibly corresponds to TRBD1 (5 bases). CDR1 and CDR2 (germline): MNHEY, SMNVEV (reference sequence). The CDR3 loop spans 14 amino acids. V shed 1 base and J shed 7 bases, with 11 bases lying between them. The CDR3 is CASSLLGLGQPQHF. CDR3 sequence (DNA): TGTGCCAGCAGTTTATTGGGGCTCGGACAGCCCCAGCATTTT.

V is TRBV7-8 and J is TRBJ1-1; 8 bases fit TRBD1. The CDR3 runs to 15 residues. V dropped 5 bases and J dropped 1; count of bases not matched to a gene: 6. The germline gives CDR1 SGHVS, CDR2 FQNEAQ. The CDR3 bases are TGTGCCAGCAGCCTGGGCGACAGGGGGAACACTGAAGCTTTCTTT. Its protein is CASSLGDRGNTEAFF.